These 32 T cell receptor beta chains came from one sample sequenced in a study of human CD8 memory T cell subsets. Libraries for TCR beta were constructed using UMI-labeled 5' RACE. TCRdb re-called the 5' RACE reads and gives one entry per CDR3 protein, without DNA. The table lists 9,500 to 12,000 distinct CDR3 sequences, with over 6.5% in the top ten. Sample: CD8+ T cells from PBMCs. Receptor source: a human donor in good health.

The rearrangement links TRBV3-1 to TRBJ2-7; the D gene TCRdb calls, TRBD2, cannot be checked with no DNA. In germline, CDR1 is LGHDT, CDR2 YNNKEL (reference sequence). CDR3 size: 15 residues. CDR3 protein: CASSLGTSGTYEQYF.

J is TRBJ2-3 and V is TRBV6-2 or TRBV6-3. The germline CDR1 and CDR2 sequences are MNHEY and SVGEGT. The CDR3 loop spans 13 amino acids. CDR3 residues: CASSTIQADTQYF.

Frequency places this clonotype as medium-sized. The chain links TRBV7-9 to TRBJ2-1; as DNA is missing, the TRBD2 call by TCRdb cannot be tested. Germline CDR1 and CDR2: SEHNR and FQNEAQ (reference sequence). The CDR3 covers 14 residues. The CDR3 region is CASSFPGSVNEQFF.

Judged by frequency, this clonotype is medium-sized. V gene TRBV4-2 combines with J gene TRBJ1-1. The CDR3 has 16 residues. Looked up from germline, CDR1 is LGHNA and CDR2 is YNFKEQ. This CDR3 is CASSQAGEEVNTEAFF.

This clonotype is deemed medium-sized (0.01 to 0.1%) by its frequency. V and J are TRBV12-3 or TRBV12-4 and TRBJ1-4; TCRdb selects TRBD1, and the lack of DNA leaves this call unchecked. This CDR3 region has 14 residues. CDR3 residues: CASRPGQANEKLFF.

In terms of frequency, this clonotype is medium-sized. J is TRBJ1-6 and V is TRBV7-3. The V gene's germline CDR1 is SGHTA and CDR2 FQGTGA. The CDR3 runs 14 residues. The CDR3 loop is CASSLTGFYSPLHF.

The J gene is TRBJ2-1, the V gene TRBV4-3; absent DNA, TCRdb's TRBD2 call cannot be checked. The CDR3 consists of 14 residues. Germline V lookup: CDR1 LGHNA, CDR2 YSLEER. CDR3: CASSQGPAANEQFF.

This chain uses TRBV20-1 with TRBJ2-3; TCRdb's D gene call, TRBD1, goes unchecked for lack of DNA. Looked up from germline, CDR1 is DFQATT and CDR2 is SNEGSKA (reference sequence). CDR3 size: 14 residues. The CDR3: CSARGRGFTDTQYF.

This clonotype ranks as medium-sized in terms of frequency. The J gene is TRBJ2-1, the V gene TRBV7-9; lacking DNA, the TRBD2 call made by TCRdb goes unchecked. Germline CDR1 reads SEHNR; CDR2 reads FQNEAQ (reference sequence). The length of the CDR3 is 16 residues. The CDR3 loop is CASSLGLGLADNEQFF.

This sequence joins TRBV6-6 and TRBJ2-7; checking the TCRdb D call of TRBD2 is not possible without DNA. Germline CDR1 MNHNY, CDR2 SVGAGI (reference sequence). The CDR3 runs 12 residues. This chain's CDR3 is CASSYGEYEQYF.

This CDR3 reads CATSDPGQGRSNEQFF. The J gene is TRBJ2-1, the V gene TRBV24-1; TCRdb calls TRBD1, which cannot be checked without DNA. Germline V gene sequence: CDR1 KGHDR, CDR2 SFDVKD. The CDR3 has 16 amino acids.

This sequence joins TRBV20-1 and TRBJ2-7. The germline V gene encodes CDR1 DFQATT and CDR2 SNEGSKA (reference sequence). The CDR3 loop spans 13 amino acids. The CDR3 loop is CSARGQGSYEQYF.

This clonotype is medium-sized by frequency. V usage is TRBV19 and J usage is TRBJ1-1. CDR1 is LNHDA and CDR2 is SQIVND in the germline V gene (reference sequence). The CDR3 spans 11 residues. The CDR3 region is CASSISWEAFF.

The chain is built from TRBV6-5 and TRBJ2-7; the TCRdb D gene call, TRBD2, has no DNA to confirm it. There are 14 residues in the CDR3. CDR1 MNHEY and CDR2 SVGAGI come from the germline V gene. CDR3 in amino acids: CASSYGGTSYEQYF.

The gene calls are TRBV5-1 and TRBJ2-2; TCRdb lists TRBD2, though no DNA is available to test this call. Germline V gene sequence: CDR1 SGHRS, CDR2 YFSETQ. This CDR3 region has 15 residues. The CDR3 sequence is CASSLDGGRTGELFF.

This clonotype registers medium-sized by frequency. V and J are TRBV7-8 and TRBJ1-1; TCRdb's D call, TRBD1, is unchecked because there is no DNA. The CDR3 loop spans 12 amino acids. CDR1 and CDR2 (germline): SGHVS, FQNEAQ. The CDR3 region is CASSVGPLEAFF.

This chain links TRBV20-1 with TRBJ2-5; TCRdb indicates TRBD2, and absent DNA this call remains unverified. The germline CDR1 and CDR2 sequences are DFQATT and SNEGSKA (reference sequence). The CDR3 has 15 residues. CDR3 sequence reads: CSAPSGEGEEETQYF.

Considering frequency, this clonotype is medium-sized. V is TRBV18 and J is TRBJ1-6. Germline V gene lookup returns CDR1 KGHSH and CDR2 LQKENI. This CDR3 comprises 17 residues. The CDR3 loop reads CASSPDGGASYNSPLHF.

The rearrangement uses TRBV7-6 and TRBJ2-7. Germline lookup yields CDR1 SGHVS and CDR2 FNYEAQ. The CDR3 contains 14 residues. The CDR3 protein is CASSPAGTTYEQYF.

The chain joins TRBV7-6 to TRBJ1-1. CDR1 is SGHVS and CDR2 is FNYEAQ in the germline V gene. This CDR3 region has 17 residues. The CDR3: CASSLALGLAANTEAFF.

CDR3 residues: CASSYGWTGETEAFF. V usage is TRBV6-5 and J usage is TRBJ1-1; TCRdb's D call of TRBD1 is untestable without DNA. Germline assignment: CDR1 MNHEY and CDR2 SVGAGI. This CDR3 has 15 amino acids.

This chain joins TRBV20-1 and TRBJ2-2; without DNA, the TCRdb call of TRBD1 cannot be checked. CDR1 and CDR2 from the germline V gene are DFQATT and SNEGSKA (reference sequence). The CDR3 runs 13 residues. The CDR3 protein is CSAPPENTGELFF.

This clonotype is labeled medium-sized (0.01 to 0.1%) based on frequency. The chain combines TRBV6-2 or TRBV6-3 with TRBJ1-5; TCRdb selects TRBD1, and the lack of DNA leaves this call unchecked. Germline values: CDR1 MNHEY, CDR2 SVGEGT. The CDR3 consists of 14 residues. The CDR3 region is CASSSDRYNQPQHF.

J is TRBJ2-1 and V is TRBV5-6; TCRdb picks TRBD1, but there is no DNA to check that call. The CDR3 covers 18 residues. Germline CDR1 and CDR2: SGHDT and YYEEEE. CDR3 sequence: CASSLAPQGSTSYNEQFF.

The chain has TRBV28 and TRBJ2-1; TCRdb outputs TRBD2, but without DNA this stays unchecked. The CDR3 has 15 amino acids. The V gene's germline CDR1 is MDHEN and CDR2 SYDVKM. Here the CDR3 reads CASSLWAGEYNEQFF.

The V gene is TRBV7-9, the J gene TRBJ2-1; there is no DNA to check the TCRdb D call of TRBD1. CDR1 SEHNR and CDR2 FQNEAQ come from the germline V gene (reference sequence). This CDR3 is built from 14 residues. Here the CDR3 reads CASSQGGGYNEQFF.

V and J are TRBV10-3 and TRBJ2-2; TCRdb selects TRBD1, and the lack of DNA leaves this call unchecked. The CDR3 sequence is 15 residues long. Germline V gene sequence: CDR1 ENHRY, CDR2 SYGVKD. CDR3 region: CAIRDRVKSAGELFF.

This clonotype is classed as medium-sized by frequency. This chain connects TRBV7-2 to TRBJ1-2. Per the germline V gene, CDR1 is SGHTA and CDR2 is FQGNSA. This CDR3 spans 15 amino acids. The CDR3 loop is CASSLDLEGTYGYTF.

The chain joins TRBV3-1 to TRBJ1-4; TCRdb's D call, TRBD1, is unchecked because there is no DNA. Germline V gene data show CDR1 as LGHDT and CDR2 as YNNKEL (reference sequence). The CDR3 contains 14 residues. The CDR3 sequence: CASSQGTVGEKLFF.

The V call is TRBV6-6, the J call TRBJ1-5; TCRdb's assignment of TRBD1 cannot be checked, as there is no DNA. This CDR3 comprises 15 residues. Per the germline V gene, CDR1 is MNHNY and CDR2 is SVGAGI (reference sequence). CDR3 loop: CASFSGEHSNQPQHF.

The chain uses TRBV4-1 and TRBJ2-1; there is no DNA to check the TCRdb D call of TRBD2. This CDR3 has 15 amino acids. Germline assignment: CDR1 MGHRA and CDR2 YSYEKL. CDR3: CASSQGLAGSSEQFF.

V is TRBV20-1 and J is TRBJ1-2; TCRdb's D call, TRBD1, is unchecked because there is no DNA. The CDR3 consists of 15 residues. Germline V lookup: CDR1 DFQATT, CDR2 SNEGSKA (reference sequence). The CDR3 reads CSATGQPNLNYGYTF.